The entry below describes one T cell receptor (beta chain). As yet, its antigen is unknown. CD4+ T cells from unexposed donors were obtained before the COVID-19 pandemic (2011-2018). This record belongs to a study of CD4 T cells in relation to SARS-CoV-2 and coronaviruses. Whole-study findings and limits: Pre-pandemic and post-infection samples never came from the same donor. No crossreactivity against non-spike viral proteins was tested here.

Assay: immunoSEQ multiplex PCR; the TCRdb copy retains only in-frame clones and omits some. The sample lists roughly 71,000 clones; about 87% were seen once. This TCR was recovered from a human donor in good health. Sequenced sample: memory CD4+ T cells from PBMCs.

CDR3 DNA: TGTGCCAGCGCCGCTTCTAATTCACCCCTCCACTTT. As protein: CASAASNSPLHF. The V gene is TRBV6-5, the J gene TRBJ1-6, with D unresolved. The CDR3 is 12 amino acids. Looked up from germline, CDR1 is MNHEY and CDR2 is SVGAGI. With 8 bases removed from V and 6 bases from J, the gap between germline ends came to 8 bases.